The 5 T cell receptor beta chains below come from one sample, sequenced in a study of T cell responses to AZD1222 COVID-19 vaccine. Produced via immunoSEQ multiplex PCR; TCRdb's table is partial and in-frame only. Found here are fewer than 200,000 clones, roughly 92% of them singletons; the top ten hold more than 1.5%. Sample: peripheral blood, taken 28 days after the second AZD1222 dose. The receptors come from an adult who received the AZD1222 COVID-19 vaccine.

On this clone itself: A junction boundary mismatches the germline segment, possibly from a read error. V gene TRBV28 combines with J gene TRBJ2-7; 8 bases line up with TRBD2. This CDR3 contains 12 residues. CDR1 and CDR2 from the germline V gene are MDHEN and SYDVKM. The CDR3 region is CASSSPQRESFF. CDR3 DNA: TGTGCCAGCAGTTCCCCGCAGCGGGAGAGCTTCTTC.

V gene TRBV6-5 combines with J gene TRBJ2-7; possible D gene TRBD1, 5 bases. The germline gives CDR1 MNHEY, CDR2 SVGAGI. The CDR3 is made up of 13 amino acids. V shed 6 bases and J shed 6 bases, with 15 bases lying between them. The CDR3 reads CASRSPQGVEQYF. The CDR3 nucleotides are TGTGCCAGCAGATCGCCCCAAGGGGTCGAGCAGTACTTC.

This rearrangement joins TRBV27 to TRBJ1-5, with D possibly matching TRBD1 (6 bases). CDR3 length: 15 residues. Germline loops: CDR1 MNHEY, CDR2 SMNVEV (reference sequence). With 3 bases removed from V and 4 bases from J, the gap between germline ends came to 13 bases. The CDR3 protein is CASSFRQGSNQPQHF. The CDR3 coding sequence is TGTGCCAGCAGTTTCCGGCAGGGGTCAAATCAGCCCCAGCATTTT.

The CDR3 loop reads CASSLVSTGELFF. The CDR3 region has the DNA TGTGCCAGCAGCTTAGTCAGCACCGGGGAGCTGTTTTTT. This chain connects TRBV11-3 to TRBJ2-2; D is unclear. V shed 1 base and J shed 4 bases, with 4 bases lying between them. CDR1 SGHNT and CDR2 YENEEA come from the germline V gene. The CDR3 consists of 13 residues.

The chain combines TRBV5-5 with TRBJ2-1, with D possibly being TRBD1 or TRBD2 (5 bases each). The CDR3 runs to 15 residues. Germline V gene data show CDR1 as SGHKS and CDR2 as YYEKEE (reference sequence). Trimming stripped 4 bases from V and 6 bases from J, with 17 bases between. The CDR3 loop is CASSRDGPRLNEQFF. The CDR3 DNA is TGTGCCAGCAGCCGGGACGGCCCCCGGCTCAATGAGCAGTTCTTC.